This entry features one T cell receptor (beta chain) sequence. Antigen unknown. This entry is derived from a study of T cell repertoires in cytomegalovirus infection. Across the whole study: Well-studied HLA-B-restricted epitopes and recently identified HLA-C-restricted epitopes of CMV were both used in the study. Indicated by public TCR beta signatures were CMV infection and matching HLA type. Broader study findings: There were carriers of CMV plus the relevant HLA, and cumulative public TCR beta family frequency identified them.

TCRdb re-analysed the reads in MiXCR, keeping a single row per CDR3 protein. Of approximately 600,000 distinct CDR3 sequences listed, about 40% are singletons. Per the germline V gene, CDR1 is ENHRY and CDR2 is SYGVKD. Losses at the gene ends were 6 bases for V and 2 bases for J; bases not matched to a gene: 3. The CDR3 contains 15 residues. The sequencing here drew on cultured PBMCs, taken from culture after CMV antigen stimulation. The clonotype comes from a human donor in good health (CMV status not recorded). Some clones in this sample may be carry-over from other donors' samples. The rearrangement links TRBV10-3 to TRBJ2-5, with 13 bases lining up with TRBD2. The CDR3 DNA sequence: TGTGCCATCAGACAGACTAGCGGGGGGCAAGAGACCCAGTACTTC. Amino acids: CAIRQTSGGQETQYF.